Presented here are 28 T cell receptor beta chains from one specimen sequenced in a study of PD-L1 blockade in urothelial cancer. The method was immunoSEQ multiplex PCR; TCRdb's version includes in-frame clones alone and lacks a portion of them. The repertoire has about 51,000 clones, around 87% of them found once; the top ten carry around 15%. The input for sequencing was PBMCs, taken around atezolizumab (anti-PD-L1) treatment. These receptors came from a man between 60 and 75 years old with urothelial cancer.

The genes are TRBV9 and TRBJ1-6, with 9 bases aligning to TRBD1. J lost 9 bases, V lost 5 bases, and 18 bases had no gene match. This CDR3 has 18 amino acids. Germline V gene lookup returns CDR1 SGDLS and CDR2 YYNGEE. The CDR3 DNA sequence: TGTGCCAGCAGTGACTCCGGGACAGGGAAGATTGGTAGTTCACCCCTCCACTTT. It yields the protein CASSDSGTGKIGSSPLHF.

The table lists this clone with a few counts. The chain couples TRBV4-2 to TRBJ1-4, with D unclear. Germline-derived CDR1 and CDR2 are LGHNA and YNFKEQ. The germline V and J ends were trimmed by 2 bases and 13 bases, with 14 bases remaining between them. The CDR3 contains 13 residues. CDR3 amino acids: CASSQSRAEGLFF. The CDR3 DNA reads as TGTGCCAGCAGCCAAAGTAGGGCCGAGGGACTGTTTTTT.

The chain's CDR3 is CASSSAVTYEQYF. DNA for the CDR3: TGTGCCAGCTCATCCGCGGTTACCTACGAGCAGTACTTC. V and J are TRBV18 and TRBJ2-7; D is unclear. Germline CDR1 reads KGHSH; CDR2 reads LQKENI. The CDR3 is made up of 13 amino acids. The germline V and J ends were trimmed by 5 bases and 2 bases, with 10 bases remaining between them.

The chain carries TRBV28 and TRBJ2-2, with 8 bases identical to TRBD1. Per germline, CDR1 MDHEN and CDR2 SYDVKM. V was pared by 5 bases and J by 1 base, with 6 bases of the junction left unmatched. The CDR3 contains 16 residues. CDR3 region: CASSPYGTGNTGELFF. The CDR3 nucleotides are TGTGCCAGCAGTCCTTACGGGACAGGGAACACCGGGGAGCTGTTTTTT.

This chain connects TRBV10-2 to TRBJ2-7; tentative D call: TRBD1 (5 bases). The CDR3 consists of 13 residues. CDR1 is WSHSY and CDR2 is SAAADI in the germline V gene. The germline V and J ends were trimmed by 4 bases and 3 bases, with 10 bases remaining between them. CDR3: CASSGQKNYEQYF. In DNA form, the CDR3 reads TGCGCCAGCAGTGGACAGAAGAACTACGAGCAGTACTTC.

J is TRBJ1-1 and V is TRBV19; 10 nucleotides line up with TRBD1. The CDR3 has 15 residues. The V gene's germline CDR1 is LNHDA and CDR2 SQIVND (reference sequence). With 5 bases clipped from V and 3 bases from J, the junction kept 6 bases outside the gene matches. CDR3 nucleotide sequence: TGTGCCAGTAGTGGCCGGGGACAGGGGTACACTGAAGCTTTCTTT. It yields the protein CASSGRGQGYTEAFF.

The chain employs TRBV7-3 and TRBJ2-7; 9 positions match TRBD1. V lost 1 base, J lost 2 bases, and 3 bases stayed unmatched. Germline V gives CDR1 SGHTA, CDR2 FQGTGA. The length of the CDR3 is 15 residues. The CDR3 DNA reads TGTGCCAGCAGCTTAAGGGGACAGGGTCCCTACGAGCAGTACTTC. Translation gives CASSLRGQGPYEQYF.

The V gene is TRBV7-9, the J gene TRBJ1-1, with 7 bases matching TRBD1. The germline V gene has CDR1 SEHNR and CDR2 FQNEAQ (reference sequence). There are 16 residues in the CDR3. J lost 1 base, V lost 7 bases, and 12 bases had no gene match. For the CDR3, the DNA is TGTGCCAGCACGACGCTACGGGACAGCAAGAACACTGAAGCTTTCTTT. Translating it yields CASTTLRDSKNTEAFF.

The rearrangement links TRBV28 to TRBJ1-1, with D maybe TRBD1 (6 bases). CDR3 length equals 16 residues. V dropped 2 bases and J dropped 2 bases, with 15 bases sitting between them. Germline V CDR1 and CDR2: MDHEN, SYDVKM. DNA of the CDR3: TGTGCCAGCAGTTTAGGCGGGAGGGGGGGAAACACTGAAGCTTTCTTT. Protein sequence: CASSLGGRGGNTEAFF.

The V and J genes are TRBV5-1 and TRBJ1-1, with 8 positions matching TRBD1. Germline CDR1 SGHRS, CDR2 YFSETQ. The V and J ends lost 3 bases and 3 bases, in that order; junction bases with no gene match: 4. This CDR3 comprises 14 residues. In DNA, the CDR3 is TGCGCCAGCAGCTGGGCGGACAGGGACACTGAAGCTTTCTTT. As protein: CASSWADRDTEAFF. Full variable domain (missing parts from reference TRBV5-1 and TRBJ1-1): KAGVTQTPRYLIKTRGQQVTLSCSPISGHRSVSWYQQTPGQGLQFLFEYFSETQRNKGNFPGRFSGRQFSNSRSEMNVSTLELGDSALYLCASSWADRDTEAFFGQGTRLTVV.

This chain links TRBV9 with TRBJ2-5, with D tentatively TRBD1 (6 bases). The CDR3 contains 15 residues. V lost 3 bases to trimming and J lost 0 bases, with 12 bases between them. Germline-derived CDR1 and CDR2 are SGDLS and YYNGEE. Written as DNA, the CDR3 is TGTGCCAGCAGCGCCCAGGGGACCGACCAAGAGACCCAGTACTTC. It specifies CASSAQGTDQETQYF.

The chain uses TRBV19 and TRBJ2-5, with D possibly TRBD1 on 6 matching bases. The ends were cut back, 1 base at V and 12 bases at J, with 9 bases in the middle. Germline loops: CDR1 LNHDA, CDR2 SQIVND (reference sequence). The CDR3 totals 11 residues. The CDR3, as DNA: TGTGCCAGTAGTATAGGACAGGTTAAGTACTTC. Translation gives CASSIGQVKYF.

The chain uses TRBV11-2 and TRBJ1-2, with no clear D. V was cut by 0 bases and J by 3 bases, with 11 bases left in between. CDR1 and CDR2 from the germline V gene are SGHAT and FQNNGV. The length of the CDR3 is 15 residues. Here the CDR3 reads CASSLDRGYYYGYTF. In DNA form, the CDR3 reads TGTGCCAGCAGCTTAGATCGTGGTTACTACTATGGCTACACCTTC.

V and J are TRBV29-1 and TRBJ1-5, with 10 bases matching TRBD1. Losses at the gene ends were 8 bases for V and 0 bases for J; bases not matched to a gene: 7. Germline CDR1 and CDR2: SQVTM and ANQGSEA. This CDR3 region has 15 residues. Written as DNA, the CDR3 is TGCAGCCCGAAGGGACAGGGGTATAGCAATCAGCCCCAGCATTTT. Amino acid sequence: CSPKGQGYSNQPQHF.

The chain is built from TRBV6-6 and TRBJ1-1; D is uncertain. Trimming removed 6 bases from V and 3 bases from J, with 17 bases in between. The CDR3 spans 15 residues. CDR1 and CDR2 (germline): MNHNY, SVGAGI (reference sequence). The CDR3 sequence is CASSPLSSYHTEAFF. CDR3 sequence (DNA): TGTGCCAGCAGCCCTCTTTCGTCCTACCACACTGAAGCTTTCTTT.

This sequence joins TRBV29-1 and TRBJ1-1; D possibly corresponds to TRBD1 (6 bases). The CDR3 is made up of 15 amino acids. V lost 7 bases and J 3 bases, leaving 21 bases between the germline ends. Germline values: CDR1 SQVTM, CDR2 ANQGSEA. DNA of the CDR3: TGCAGCGGGAAAGGGATCAGGGGAGTTGACACTGAAGCTTTCTTT. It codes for CSGKGIRGVDTEAFF.

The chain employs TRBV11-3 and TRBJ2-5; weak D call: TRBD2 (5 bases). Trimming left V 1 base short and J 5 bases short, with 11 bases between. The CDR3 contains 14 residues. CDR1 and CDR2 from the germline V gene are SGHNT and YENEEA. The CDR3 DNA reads TGTGCCAGCAGCTTAGGTGGCTCGGGGGAGACCCAGTACTTC. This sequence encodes CASSLGGSGETQYF.

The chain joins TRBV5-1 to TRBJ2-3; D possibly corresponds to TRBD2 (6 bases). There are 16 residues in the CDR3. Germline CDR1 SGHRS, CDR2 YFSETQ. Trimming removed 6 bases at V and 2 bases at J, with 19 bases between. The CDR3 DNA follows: TGCGCCAGCAACTCACGGCCGGGACTTTCCACAGATACGCAGTATTTT. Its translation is CASNSRPGLSTDTQYF.

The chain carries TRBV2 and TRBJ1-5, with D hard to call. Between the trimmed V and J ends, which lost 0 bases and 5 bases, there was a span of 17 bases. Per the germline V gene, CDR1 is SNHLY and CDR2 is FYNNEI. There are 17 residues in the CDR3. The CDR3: CASSEALWERPDQPQHF. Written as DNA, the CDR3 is TGTGCCAGCAGTGAAGCGCTATGGGAGCGACCGGATCAGCCCCAGCATTTT.

The CDR3 loop reads CASSLEGTRSYEQYF. CDR3 coding DNA: TGTGCCAGCTCCCTCGAAGGGACTCGCTCCTACGAGCAGTACTTC. The rearrangement uses TRBV18 and TRBJ2-7; D is perhaps TRBD2 (6 bases). Germline-derived CDR1 and CDR2 are KGHSH and LQKENI. V gave up 6 bases and J gave up 0 bases, with 15 bases separating them. CDR3 length equals 15 residues. The complete variable domain, with remaining parts taken from reference TRBV18 and TRBJ2-7, reads NAGVMQNPRHLVRRRGQEARLRCSPMKGHSHVYWYRQLPEEGLKFMVYLQKENIIDESGMPKERFSAEFPKEGPSILRIQQVVRGDSAAYFCASSLEGTRSYEQYFGPGTRLTVT.

The CDR3 coding sequence is TGCAGCGTTGAAGTCCACAGTGAAGCTTTCTTT. Residues: CSVEVHSEAFF. The rearrangement links TRBV29-1 to TRBJ1-1; D remains unclear. The CDR3 extends over 11 amino acids. Germline CDR1 SQVTM, CDR2 ANQGSEA. Trimming pared 1 base from V and 7 bases from J, leaving 7 bases between.

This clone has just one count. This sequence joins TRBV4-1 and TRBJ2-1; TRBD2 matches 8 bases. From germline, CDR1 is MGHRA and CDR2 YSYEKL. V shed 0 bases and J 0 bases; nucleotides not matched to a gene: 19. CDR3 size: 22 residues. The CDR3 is CASSQEWVGDGRGISSYNEQFF. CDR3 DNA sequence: TGCGCCAGCAGCCAAGAATGGGTCGGGGACGGGAGGGGAATTAGCTCCTACAATGAGCAGTTCTTC.

The CDR3 nucleotides are TGTGCCAGCAGCTCATCCGGGACAGGGGGCGAAAAACTGTTTTTT. It translates to CASSSSGTGGEKLFF. The chain uses TRBV7-8 and TRBJ1-4; the match to TRBD1 covers 12 bases. CDR1 is SGHVS, CDR2 FQNEAQ, per germline. V lost 4 bases to trimming and J lost 8 bases; unmatched junction nucleotides: 5. The CDR3 is 15 amino acids.

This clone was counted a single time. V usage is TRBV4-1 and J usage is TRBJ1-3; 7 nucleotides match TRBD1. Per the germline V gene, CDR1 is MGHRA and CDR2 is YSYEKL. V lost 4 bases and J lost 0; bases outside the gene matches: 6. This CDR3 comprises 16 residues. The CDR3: CASSPWPGGSGNTIYF. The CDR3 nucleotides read TGCGCCAGCAGCCCATGGCCAGGGGGCTCTGGAAACACCATATATTTT.

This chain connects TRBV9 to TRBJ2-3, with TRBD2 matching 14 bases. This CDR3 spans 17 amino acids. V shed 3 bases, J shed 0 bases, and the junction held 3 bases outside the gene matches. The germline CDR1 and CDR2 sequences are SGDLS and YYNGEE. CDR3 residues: CASSAGTSGGSTDTQYF. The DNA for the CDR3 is TGTGCCAGCAGCGCGGGGACTAGCGGGGGAAGCACAGATACGCAGTATTTT.

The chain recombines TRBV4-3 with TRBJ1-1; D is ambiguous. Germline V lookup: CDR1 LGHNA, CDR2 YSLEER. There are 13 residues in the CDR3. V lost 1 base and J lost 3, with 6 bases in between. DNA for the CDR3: TGCGCCAGCAGCCAAGTTGGAGACACTGAAGCTTTCTTT. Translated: CASSQVGDTEAFF.

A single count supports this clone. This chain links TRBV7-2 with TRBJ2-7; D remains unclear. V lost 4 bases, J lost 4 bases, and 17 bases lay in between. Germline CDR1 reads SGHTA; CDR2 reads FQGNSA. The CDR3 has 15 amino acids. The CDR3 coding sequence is TGTGCCAGCAGCTCGTTCATAAGTGCCGAGTACGAGCAGTACTTC. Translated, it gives CASSSFISAEYEQYF.

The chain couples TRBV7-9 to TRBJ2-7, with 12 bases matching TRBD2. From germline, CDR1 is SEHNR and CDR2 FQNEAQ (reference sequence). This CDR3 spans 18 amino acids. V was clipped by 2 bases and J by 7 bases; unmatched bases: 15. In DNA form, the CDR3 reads TGTGCCAGCAGCTTATCGGGCCTAGCGGGAGGGCGGAACAAAGAGCAGTACTTC. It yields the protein CASSLSGLAGGRNKEQYF.